A single sample gave rise to the 14 T cell receptor beta chains below, sequenced in a study of T cell responses to AZD1222 COVID-19 vaccine (dated by TCRdb to about 2021). The library was prepared using the immunoSEQ multiplex PCR assay. TCRdb obtained this table from immuneACCESS and retained in-frame rearrangements with V and J assigned. These tables miss some clones; where compared with another copy, unresolved V genes account for less than half of the shortfall, and the remainder is unexplained. The sample table contains tens of thousands of clones; only one count was recorded for 65% to 85% of them. The top ten constitute roughly 20% of the sample. Sample time point, as interpreted from the label and publication: baseline before first vaccination. The sample's treatment or condition, from its label and the paper: meningococcal conjugate vaccine given as trial control. The sample consisted of peripheral blood, taken on day 0 of MenACWY control vaccination. Receptor source: an adult in good health.

The chain is built from TRBV9 and TRBJ2-1; the D is unclear. The CDR3 runs to 14 residues. The V end was cut by 0 bases, the J end by 8 bases, with 12 bases between. Germline CDR1 SGDLS, CDR2 YYNGEE. The CDR3 DNA sequence: TGTGCCAGCAGCGTAGAGGTGGGTGGGGATGAGCAGTTCTTC. Translating gives CASSVEVGGDEQFF.

The chain is built from TRBV28 and TRBJ2-4; possibly TRBD1 or TRBD2 for D (5 bases each). The germline CDR1 and CDR2 sequences are MDHEN and SYDVKM. The V gene lost 2 bases and the J gene lost 0 bases, with 5 bases spanning the gap. The CDR3 is made up of 14 amino acids. The CDR3 protein is CASSLGTAKNIQYF. Written as DNA, the CDR3 is TGTGCCAGCAGTTTAGGGACAGCCAAAAACATTCAGTACTTC.

Written as DNA, the CDR3 is TGTGCCAGCAGCCGGGCCGGGGCAGGGGCCGGCGCTGAAGCTTTCTTT. It yields the protein CASSRAGAGAGAEAFF. The rearrangement joins TRBV28 to TRBJ1-1; D may be TRBD1 (6 bases). Germline lookup yields CDR1 MDHEN and CDR2 SYDVKM. V lost 6 bases and J lost 6, with 23 bases in between. The CDR3 has 16 amino acids. Looking up the rest from reference TRBV28 and TRBJ1-1 gives the full variable domain: DVKVTQSSRYLVKRTGEKVFLECVQDMDHENMFWYRQDPGLGLRLIYFSYDVKMKEKGDIPEGYSVSREKKERFSLILESASTNQTSMYLCASSRAGAGAGAEAFFGQGTRLTVV.

This chain joins TRBV11-1 and TRBJ2-2; 7 nucleotides agree with TRBD2. Germline CDR1 reads SGHAT; CDR2 reads FQDESV (reference sequence). V dropped 5 bases and J dropped 6; count of bases not matched to a gene: 9. The CDR3 consists of 15 residues. The CDR3 spells CASSLGLVGAGELFF. The DNA for the CDR3 is TGTGCCAGCAGCCTCGGACTAGTTGGAGCCGGGGAGCTGTTTTTT.

The chain employs TRBV12-3 or TRBV12-4 and TRBJ1-2; weak D call: TRBD1 (5 bases). The CDR3 totals 12 residues. Deletions cut 3 bases from V and 8 bases from J, with 10 bases between. The CDR3 nucleotides are TGTGCCAGCAGTTTCGGGGGATCCGGCTACACCTTC. Amino acids: CASSFGGSGYTF.

J is TRBJ2-3 and V is TRBV9; the match to TRBD2 covers 16 bases. The CDR3 totals 18 residues. CDR1 SGDLS and CDR2 YYNGEE come from the germline V gene. J was trimmed by 3 bases and V by 0 bases; bases with no gene match: 4. The CDR3 loop reads CASSVAGTSGRVTDTQYF. The CDR3 nucleotides read TGTGCCAGCAGCGTAGCCGGGACTAGCGGGAGGGTAACAGATACGCAGTATTTT.

The table lists this clone with a count of one. The CDR3 spells CSASIMDNEKLFF. The CDR3 nucleotides are TGCAGTGCTAGTATCATGGACAATGAAAAACTGTTTTTT. The chain carries TRBV20-1 and TRBJ1-4; no definite D call. Germline V CDR1 and CDR2: DFQATT, SNEGSKA (reference sequence). CDR3 size: 13 residues. V was shortened by 3 bases and J by 5 bases, with 10 bases between the two germline ends.

The rearrangement joins TRBV4-2 to TRBJ2-7; TRBD1 or TRBD2 may be the D gene (5 bases each). Germline CDR1 is LGHNA and CDR2 is YNFKEQ. The CDR3 spans 15 residues. The ends were cut back, 1 base at V and 1 base at J, with 11 bases in the middle. DNA for the CDR3: TGTGCCAGCAGCCAAGCTGGGGGTAGGTCCTACGAGCAGTACTTC. It specifies CASSQAGGRSYEQYF.

The J gene is TRBJ2-7, the V gene TRBV10-3; 7 bases are a match to TRBD1. The CDR3 runs 12 residues. With V trimmed by 6 bases and J by 5 bases, 4 bases remained unmatched. Germline V gives CDR1 ENHRY, CDR2 SYGVKD. CDR3 nucleotides: TGTGCCATCAGCCAAGGGGGCCACGAGCAGTACGTC. Amino acid sequence: CAISQGGHEQYV.

The chain employs TRBV28 and TRBJ1-6; TRBD1 aligns across 9 bases. This CDR3 has 13 amino acids. The germline V gene encodes CDR1 MDHEN and CDR2 SYDVKM. The V segment lost 8 bases and the J segment 15 bases; nucleotides outside the gene matches: 11. As DNA, the CDR3 is TGTGCCAGCCTACTTCTCCCGGGACAGGGCCTCCACTTT. Its translation: CASLLLPGQGLHF.

The chain couples TRBV27 to TRBJ2-1; 10 nucleotides line up with TRBD1. CDR3 length equals 16 residues. The germline CDR1 and CDR2 sequences are MNHEY and SMNVEV (reference sequence). V shed 5 bases and J 8 bases; nucleotides not matched to a gene: 12. CDR3 DNA sequence: TGTGCCAGCAGTCCCCTTGACAGGGGGCTGGGTCATGAGCAGTTCTTC. This translates into CASSPLDRGLGHEQFF.

The chain is built from TRBV6-5 and TRBJ2-7; tentative D call: TRBD1 (5 bases). This CDR3 contains 11 residues. Germline V gene lookup returns CDR1 MNHEY and CDR2 SVGAGI. Trimming took 8 bases from V and 7 from J, leaving 12 bases between them. The CDR3 here is CASRQGIEQYF. The DNA for the CDR3 is TGTGCCAGCCGGCAGGGCATAGAGCAGTACTTC.

This clone was observed a handful of times. The genes are TRBV2 and TRBJ1-2; possible D gene TRBD1, 5 bases. V was trimmed by 8 bases and J by 2 bases, leaving 12 bases between them. Germline V gene sequence: CDR1 SNHLY, CDR2 FYNNEI. There are 13 residues in the CDR3. The CDR3 spells CASGVRGNYGYTF. Here the CDR3 DNA reads TGTGCCAGCGGGGTTAGGGGAAACTATGGCTACACCTTC.

This clone was detected only a few times. The J gene is TRBJ2-7, the V gene TRBV3-1 (or the pseudogene TRBV3-2); 7 positions agree with TRBD2. CDR3 length: 14 amino acids. V shed 3 bases, J shed 3 bases, and the junction held 5 bases outside the gene matches. In germline, CDR1 is LGHDT, CDR2 YNNKEL (reference sequence). This chain's CDR3 is CASSQSGVNYEQYV. The CDR3 nucleotides are TGTGCCAGCAGCCAGAGCGGGGTTAACTACGAGCAGTACGTC.